This T cell receptor (beta chain) was identified during a study of T-cell reconstitution after alpha-beta-depleted transplantation in children. Whole-study findings and limits: Newly produced T cells mostly accounted for T-cell counts and diversity one year post-transplant. From surviving recipient T cells and thymic progenitors came the high day-60 TCRbeta diversity observed in some patients. Where alpha-beta T cells came from about two months after transplant was reportedly several hundred expanded graft clones.

The CDR3 covers 11 residues. Trimming took 6 bases from V and 5 from J, leaving 10 bases between them. Per germline, CDR1 DFQATT and CDR2 SNEGSKA (reference sequence). Unique molecular identifiers were built into the TCRbeta library. TCRdb ran MiXCR on the PCR reads and lists one entry per CDR3 protein. The sample records 550,000 to 800,000 distinct CDR3 sequences, roughly 14% being singletons. This clonotype came up many times. Its antigen is as yet unknown. The sequence was collected from a girl aged 2 to 9 with congenital amegakaryocytic thrombocytopenia, due to receive a stem cell transplant. The V gene is TRBV20-1, the J gene TRBJ2-5, with D possibly matching TRBD2 (6 bases). The material was PBMCs, obtained before TCRalphabeta/CD19-depleted stem cell transplant. CDR3 DNA sequence: TGCAGTGCCCGACTAGGGGAGACCCAGTACTTC. Translating gives CSARLGETQYF.